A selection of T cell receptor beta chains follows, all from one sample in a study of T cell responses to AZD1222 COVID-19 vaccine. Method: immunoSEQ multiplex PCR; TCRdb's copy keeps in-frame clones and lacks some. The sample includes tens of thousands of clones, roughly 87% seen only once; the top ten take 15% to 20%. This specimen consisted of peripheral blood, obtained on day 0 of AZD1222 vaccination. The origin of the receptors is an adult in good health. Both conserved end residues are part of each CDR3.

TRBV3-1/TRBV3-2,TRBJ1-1,CASSQLQGNTEAFF
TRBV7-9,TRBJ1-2,CASSLDYRQFLNYGYTF
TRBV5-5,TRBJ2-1,CASSLDRTGAYNEQFF
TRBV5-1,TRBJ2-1,CASSLSGDNEQFF
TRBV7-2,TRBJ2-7,CASSASGTSTYEQYF
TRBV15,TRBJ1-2,CATSREDNRGYGYTF
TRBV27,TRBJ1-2,CASSLGGTAIYGYTF
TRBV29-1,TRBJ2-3,CSLGGGGITDTQYF
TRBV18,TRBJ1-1,CASSADRVNTEAFF
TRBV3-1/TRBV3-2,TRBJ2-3,CASSQRETWGSATDTQYF
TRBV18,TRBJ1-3,CASSPSSGNTIYF
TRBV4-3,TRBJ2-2,CASSRGLAGGTITGELFF
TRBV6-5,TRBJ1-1,CASSYSMRVEAFF
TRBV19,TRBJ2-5,CASSHLQETQYF
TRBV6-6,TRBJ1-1,CASSWPRSTTEAFF
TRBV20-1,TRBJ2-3,CSQLSTDTQYF
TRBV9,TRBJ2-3,CASSVADTQYF
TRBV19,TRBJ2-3,CASSETGGAADTQYF
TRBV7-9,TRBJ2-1,CASLPSRAGLHNEQFF
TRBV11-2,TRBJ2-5,CASSLGPGRETQYF
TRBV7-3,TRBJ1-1,CASSGPPGTEAFF
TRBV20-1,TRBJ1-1,CSASRAAGEMNTEAFF
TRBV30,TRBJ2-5,CAWSGTAVSQETQYF
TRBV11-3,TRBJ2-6,CASSLTGTGANVLTF
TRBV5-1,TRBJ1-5,CASSFTGDQPQHF
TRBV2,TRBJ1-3,CASSEDSYSGNTIYF
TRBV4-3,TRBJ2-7,CASSQDPVALQYF
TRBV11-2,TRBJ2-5,CASSPMGGEETQYF
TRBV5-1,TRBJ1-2,CASSLAGTGGNYGYTF
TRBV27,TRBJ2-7,CASSSGTSPQQYF
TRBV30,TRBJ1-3,CACNGDSYSGNTIYF
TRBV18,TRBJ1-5,CASSLGRNNQPQHF
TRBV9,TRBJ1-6,CASSVATGGLDSPLHF
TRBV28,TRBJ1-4,CASSLKGAATNEKLFF
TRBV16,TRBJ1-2,CASSQSIGRGPLNYGYTF
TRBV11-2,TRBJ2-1,CASSRGLAGGNEEQFF